This T cell receptor beta chain was found in a study of blood T cell repertoires in COVID-19 (dated by TCRdb to about 2020). In the study overall: Samples covering the acute and convalescent phases of COVID-19 were provided by collaborators in the United States, Italy and Spain. The prospective study material was composed of cDNA or gDNA derived from T cells, B-cell-depleted T cells, or PBMCs. Subjects who had been exposed to COVID-19, were actively infected with it, or had recovered from it provided the deeply sampled blood TCRbeta repertoires that made up the dataset. The repertoires were released in a freely available public database meant as a resource for research on the immune response to SARS-CoV-2. Samples came from the ongoing ImmuneRACE study (first 160 participants) plus 1,254 subjects from 6 global collaborators. Sample metadata almost always included a de-identified subject ID, COVID-19 status, age in years and sex. Where available, HLA class I and class II types were taken from metadata supplied by the sample provider and were not determined by assay-based typing.

Reading from cysteine to phenylalanine, the CDR3 counts 15 amino acids. The DNA shown is the 45-base CDR3, in frame from base 1. The germline V end is reduced by 2 bases and the J end by 8 bases; junction bases left unmatched: 8. In the germline V gene, CDR1 corresponds to SGHTA and CDR2 to FQGNSA. This clone has only a few counts. It has no known antigen specificity. Nothing much larger sits one base from this clone, and base qualities are not available. Overall results and qualifications from the work: Clinical and demographic metadata were provided uncurated, with the amount varying by source and participant.

The immunoSEQ Assay, a bias-controlled multiplex PCR, was used to amplify TCRbeta CDR3 regions from genomic DNA. The paper's processing steps were these. The number of nucleated cells in each sample was estimated from the amplification of reference gene primers within the assay. To quantify the absolute abundance of each unique TCRbeta CDR3 rearrangement, sequence reads were collapsed and filtered. For each sample, productive Simpson clonality was calculated by taking the square root of Simpson's diversity index across productive rearrangements. The immuneACCESS repertoire file appears here via TCRdb, limited to in-frame rearrangements. These files lack a portion of the clones; in checked studies, under half of the deficit traces to unresolved V genes, and the cause of the others is not known. That table furnishes V, J and clone size, whereas the DNA furnished D and trimming. The sample has around 130,000 clones on record, approximately 84% of them singletons. 10% to 15% of the sample is in the top ten clones.

Each collaborating institution followed its own protocols to collect whole blood in K2EDTA tubes. For TCRbeta analysis, collaborator samples were shipped as frozen whole blood, as isolated PBMCs, or as DNA extracted from either sample type. In this chain, TRBV7-2 is recombined with TRBJ1-4; TRBD1 aligns with 7 central bases. This receptor was taken from a woman between 55 and 75 years old with acute or convalescent COVID-19. The sequenced sample consisted of peripheral blood. The DNA reads as follows: TGTGCCAGCAGCTTATCGACAGGGATTTACGAAAAACTGTTTTTT. It translates to CASSLSTGIYEKLFF.